Each of the 20 T cell receptor beta chains below was sequenced from the same sample in a study of T-cell reconstitution after alpha-beta-depleted transplantation in children (dated by TCRdb to the mid-2010s). Receptor libraries were prepared by PCR. Sequencing used an Illumina HiSeq 2500. To normalize quantification of the TCRbeta repertoire, the TCR libraries were built with molecular barcoding that relied on unique molecular identifiers. TCRdb ran its own pipeline on the public reads, namely fastp trimming at Q25 and MiXCR clone calling, and kept in-frame beta chains. Rows with a matching CDR3 protein are joined into one entry that keeps the most common DNA and genes. This sample is represented by about 610,000 distinct CDR3 sequences; about a quarter of them were singletons. In total, the top ten clones hold about a third of the sample. This sample's treatment or condition label indicates: allogeneic hematopoietic cell transplantation with graft depleted of TCRalphabeta T cells and CD19 B cells.

Sequences were derived from PBMCs, sampled before TCRalphabeta/CD19-depleted stem cell transplant. These receptors were taken from a boy less than two years old with Wiskott-Aldrich syndrome, due to receive a stem cell transplant.

The genes are TRBV7-7 and TRBJ2-2, with a weak D call TRBD1 (6 bases). V shed 1 base and J shed 8 bases, with 8 bases lying between them. CDR3 length equals 13 residues. Germline loops: CDR1 SSHAT, CDR2 FNYEAQ (reference sequence). CDR3 sequence (DNA): TGTGCCAGCAGCTTAGGGACAGCTGGGGAGCTGTTTTTT. Amino acids: CASSLGTAGELFF.

This chain links TRBV18 with TRBJ1-1, with D uncertain. The CDR3 sequence is 15 residues long. The germline V gene has CDR1 KGHSH and CDR2 LQKENI. V lost 0 bases to trimming and J lost 6 bases, with 14 bases between them. The CDR3 loop reads CASSPPSGGISEAFF. DNA for the CDR3: TGTGCCAGCTCACCACCTAGTGGCGGGATATCTGAAGCTTTCTTT. The variable domain in full, completed from reference TRBV18 and TRBJ1-1, reads NAGVMQNPRHLVRRRGQEARLRCSPMKGHSHVYWYRQLPEEGLKFMVYLQKENIIDESGMPKERFSAEFPKEGPSILRIQQVVRGDSAAYFCASSPPSGGISEAFFGQGTRLTVV.

The V gene is TRBV5-1, the J gene TRBJ2-2; 10 nucleotides match TRBD1. Germline V gene sequence: CDR1 SGHRS, CDR2 YFSETQ. This CDR3 has 15 residues. The trim removed 4 bases at V and 4 bases at J, leaving 4 bases unmatched. DNA for the CDR3: TGCGCCAGCAGCATTCGGACAGGGGGCACCGGGGAGCTGTTTTTT. Protein product: CASSIRTGGTGELFF.

The V and J genes are TRBV7-9 and TRBJ2-1; D unclear. CDR1 and CDR2 (germline): SEHNR, FQNEAQ (reference sequence). Between the trimmed V and J ends, which lost 6 bases and 0 bases, there was a span of 9 bases. The CDR3 length is 14 residues. CDR3 amino acids: CASSSLFSYNEQFF. The CDR3 nucleotides read TGTGCCAGCAGTTCCCTTTTCTCCTACAATGAGCAGTTCTTC. Looking up the rest from reference TRBV7-9 and TRBJ2-1 gives the full variable domain: DTGVSQNPRHKITKRGQNVTFRCDPISEHNRLYWYRQTLGQGPEFLTYFQNEAQLEKSRLLSDRFSAERPKGSFSTLEIQRTEQGDSAMYLCASSSLFSYNEQFFGPGTRLTVL.

This clonotype has only a few counts. V usage is TRBV5-1 and J usage is TRBJ2-5, with a possible D match to TRBD1 (8 bases). This CDR3 spans 15 amino acids. Trimming removed 5 bases from V and 4 bases from J, with 18 bases in between. From germline, CDR1 is SGHRS and CDR2 YFSETQ. CDR3 DNA sequence: TGCGCCAGCAGGATGAGGACAGGGAGGGGAGAGACCCAGTACTTC. Protein: CASRMRTGRGETQYF.

The V gene is TRBV28, the J gene TRBJ2-3; D perhaps matches TRBD1 (6 bases). The CDR3 is made up of 13 amino acids. V was trimmed by 10 bases and J by 0 bases, leaving 11 bases between them. Per the germline V gene, CDR1 is MDHEN and CDR2 is SYDVKM. CDR3 DNA: TGTGCCAACAGGGATTCTAGCACAGATACGCAGTATTTT. The encoded protein is CANRDSSTDTQYF. The variable domain in full, completed from reference TRBV28 and TRBJ2-3, reads DVKVTQSSRYLVKRTGEKVFLECVQDMDHENMFWYRQDPGLGLRLIYFSYDVKMKEKGDIPEGYSVSREKKERFSLILESASTNQTSMYLCANRDSSTDTQYFGPGTRLTVL.

This clonotype has more than one count but fewer than ten. The chain employs TRBV9 and TRBJ2-5; TRBD2 agrees at 8 bases. Germline V gene data show CDR1 as SGDLS and CDR2 as YYNGEE. CDR3 length equals 15 residues. J was trimmed by 4 bases and V by 0 bases; bases with no gene match: 5. In DNA form, the CDR3 reads TGTGCCAGCAGCGTAGCGGGAGGGCCGGGAGAGACCCAGTACTTC. Amino acids: CASSVAGGPGETQYF.

This chain joins TRBV27 and TRBJ1-2; D gene uncertain. V lost 6 bases, J lost 0 bases, and 14 bases lay in between. The CDR3 consists of 15 residues. Germline V gene sequence: CDR1 MNHEY, CDR2 SMNVEV (reference sequence). The CDR3 here is CASSLIPAANYGYTF. The DNA for the CDR3 is TGTGCCAGCAGCCTCATTCCGGCAGCTAACTATGGCTACACCTTC.

This clonotype has just a few counts. The J gene is TRBJ2-5, the V gene TRBV5-1; 11 bases fit TRBD2. Per germline, CDR1 SGHRS and CDR2 YFSETQ. This CDR3 contains 15 residues. V lost 3 bases, J lost 3 bases, and 4 bases stayed unmatched. The CDR3 loop reads CASSSLTSGKETQYF. CDR3 in DNA: TGCGCCAGCAGCTCGCTGACTAGCGGGAAAGAGACCCAGTACTTC.

The chain carries TRBV7-2 and TRBJ2-1; D is unclear. CDR1 and CDR2 (germline): SGHTA, FQGNSA. The CDR3 contains 13 residues. The V end lost 1 base, the J end lost 8 bases, and 9 bases lay between the germline ends. CDR3 loop: CASSLVWYDEQFF. The DNA of the CDR3 is TGTGCCAGCAGCTTAGTGTGGTACGATGAGCAGTTCTTC.

The chain combines TRBV28 with TRBJ1-5, with D perhaps TRBD1 (6 bases). Germline loops: CDR1 MDHEN, CDR2 SYDVKM. This CDR3 is built from 16 residues. V gave up 3 bases and J gave up 3 bases, with 15 bases separating them. The CDR3 loop reads CASSLLEPGANQPQHF. For the CDR3, the DNA is TGTGCCAGCAGTTTGCTTGAGCCGGGGGCCAATCAGCCCCAGCATTTT.

This clonotype was recorded a few times. V usage is TRBV12-3 or TRBV12-4 and J usage is TRBJ1-5; a possible D gene is TRBD1 (5 bases). Trimming removed 4 bases from V and 2 bases from J, with 18 bases in between. This CDR3 is built from 17 residues. CDR3 sequence: CASSYQGRSGGNQPQHF. DNA of the CDR3: TGTGCCAGCAGTTACCAGGGAAGGAGTGGTGGCAATCAGCCCCAGCATTTT.

This clonotype was seen a handful of times. This chain uses TRBV28 with TRBJ1-2; D may be TRBD1 (5 bases). With 2 bases removed from V and 8 bases from J, the gap between germline ends came to 12 bases. The CDR3 has 13 amino acids. From germline, CDR1 is MDHEN and CDR2 SYDVKM. The chain's CDR3 is CASSLSQGLGYTF. For the CDR3, the DNA is TGTGCCAGCAGTTTAAGCCAGGGCCTCGGCTACACCTTC.

The rearrangement uses TRBV20-1 and TRBJ2-2, with 9 positions matching TRBD2. This CDR3 has 19 amino acids. With 5 bases clipped from V and 2 bases from J, the junction kept 18 bases outside the gene matches. From germline, CDR1 is DFQATT and CDR2 SNEGSKA (reference sequence). The CDR3 sequence is CSAGGPGRVAGDNTGELFF. The CDR3 bases are TGCAGTGCTGGGGGGCCGGGACGAGTAGCGGGAGATAACACCGGGGAGCTGTTTTTT.

The gene calls are TRBV27 and TRBJ2-7; D is unclear. Germline lookup yields CDR1 MNHEY and CDR2 SMNVEV (reference sequence). This CDR3 has 14 residues. The V gene lost 3 bases and the J gene lost 6 bases, with 15 bases spanning the gap. The CDR3 reads CASSLPGSVGEQYF. CDR3 DNA: TGTGCCAGCAGTTTGCCGGGCTCCGTGGGCGAGCAGTACTTC.

V gene TRBV4-2 combines with J gene TRBJ2-7; either TRBD1 or TRBD2 may supply D (6 bases each). There are 13 residues in the CDR3. Looked up from germline, CDR1 is LGHNA and CDR2 is YNFKEQ. V lost 4 bases and J 2 bases, leaving 9 bases between the germline ends. The chain's CDR3 is CASSRGGTYEQYF. CDR3 sequence (DNA): TGTGCCAGCAGCCGAGGGGGGACCTACGAGCAGTACTTC.

In its sample, this clonotype was seen a few times. Written as DNA, the CDR3 is TGCAGTGCTAGAGACGGGAGTAGATTCTACGAGCAGTACTTC. Its protein product is CSARDGSRFYEQYF. The V call is TRBV20-1, the J call TRBJ2-7; TRBD2 might be the D (6 bases). V shed 0 bases and J shed 3 bases, with 12 bases lying between them. The CDR3 spans 14 residues. The germline V gene has CDR1 DFQATT and CDR2 SNEGSKA (reference sequence).

This chain joins TRBV3-1 and TRBJ1-3; D not resolved. V lost 1 base and J lost 0, with 10 bases in between. Germline lookup yields CDR1 LGHDT and CDR2 YNNKEL (reference sequence). This CDR3 contains 16 residues. CDR3 protein: CASSQVGGDSGNTIYF. The CDR3 DNA sequence: TGTGCCAGCAGCCAAGTAGGCGGCGACTCTGGAAACACCATATATTTT. The variable domain in full, completed from reference TRBV3-1 and TRBJ1-3, reads DTAVSQTPKYLVTQMGNDKSIKCEQNLGHDTMYWYKQDSKKFLKIMFSYNNKELIINETVPNRFSPKSPDKAHLNLHINSLELGDSAVYFCASSQVGGDSGNTIYFGEGSWLTVV.

This clonotype was seen a few times. The chain couples TRBV6-5 to TRBJ2-7; TRBD1 matches 8 bases. With 2 bases clipped from V and 3 bases from J, the junction kept 6 bases outside the gene matches. The CDR3 length is 15 residues. Per the germline V gene, CDR1 is MNHEY and CDR2 is SVGAGI. CDR3 sequence: CASSYGQGPNYEQYF. CDR3 bases: TGTGCCAGCAGTTACGGACAGGGACCGAACTACGAGCAGTACTTC.

The gene calls are TRBV5-1 and TRBJ2-2; no definite D call. Trimming stripped 5 bases from V and 5 bases from J, with 13 bases between. The CDR3 totals 14 residues. Germline V CDR1 and CDR2: SGHRS, YFSETQ. CDR3: CASSDSPETGELFF. CDR3 nucleotides: TGCGCCAGCAGTGACTCGCCGGAGACCGGGGAGCTGTTTTTT.